This T cell receptor beta chain derives from a study of human T cells and chemical hapten exposure. Across the whole study: Patients got weekly scalp diphenylcyclopropenone doses over the approximately 25-week study. Study outcomes and limitations: Expanded TCRs showed more large CDR3 clusters than pre-sensitization or healthy control sets.

Trimming took 4 bases from V and 15 from J; bases not matched to a gene: 4. The CDR3 runs to 11 residues. This clonotype has a handful of counts. Its antigen remains unknown. Each CDR3 protein is one row after TCRdb ran MiXCR on the RACE reads. This table has some 70,000 distinct CDR3 sequences, 10% appearing once. This sample's time point: patch test 2, 6 weeks after DPC sensitization. As for treatment: therapeutic diphenylcyclopropenone sensitization with weekly scalp DPC. The V gene is TRBV12-3 or TRBV12-4, the J gene TRBJ2-1; 9 bases are shared with TRBD2. Sequencing was performed on whole blood, taken in connection with sensitization to the hapten diphenylcyclopropenone (DPC). This receptor was obtained from a woman between 45 and 60 years old with alopecia areata. Some clones in this sample may be carry-over from other donors' samples. The CDR3 spells CASSYGGRGFF. The CDR3 coding sequence is TGTGCCAGCAGTTACGGCGGGAGGGGGTTCTTC.